Listed below are T cell receptor beta chains from one sample, sequenced in a study of cytomegalovirus exposure and HLA in healthy donors. The method was immunoSEQ multiplex PCR; TCRdb's version includes in-frame clones alone and lacks a portion of them. The sample consists of roughly 130,000 clones, roughly 70% of them appearing once. Material for sequencing was PBMCs. Receptors originate from a man aged 18 to 29 in good health and CMV-seropositive. Both conserved end residues are part of each CDR3. A D gene is named only where the DNA matches it firmly. Size values are once, few and many counts, or a class for expanded clones, and some rows have none.

>TRBD1|TRBJ1-1|.|TRBV5-6
CASSSLDRVGTEAFF
TGTGCCAGCAGCTCTCTGGACAGGGTGGGGACTGAAGCTTTCTTT
>TRBD2|TRBJ2-7|few|TRBV7-9
CASLGGSTPPYEQYF
TGTGCCAGCTTGGGGGGGTCGACCCCCCCCTACGAGCAGTACTTC
>.|TRBJ1-1|once|TRBV6-6
CASSNPGLYTEAFF
TGTGCCAGCAGTAATCCAGGGTTGTACACTGAAGCTTTCTTT
>TRBD2|TRBJ2-7|few|TRBV4-1
CASSQQLAGDYEQYF
TGCGCCAGCAGCCAACAACTAGCGGGCGACTACGAGCAGTACTTC
>TRBD1|TRBJ1-2|once|TRBV6-5
CASSYSRTGGIGYTF
TGTGCCAGCAGTTACTCGAGGACAGGGGGGATCGGCTACACCTTC
>TRBD1|TRBJ2-1|.|TRBV28
CASSLMDRPWGSEQFF
TGTGCCAGCAGTTTAATGGACAGGCCCTGGGGGAGTGAGCAGTTCTTC
>TRBD1|TRBJ1-5|.|TRBV2
CASSSGTGGQPQHF
TGTGCCAGCAGCTCCGGGACAGGGGGTCAGCCCCAGCATTTT
>.|TRBJ2-7|once|TRBV9
CASSGGLYKYEQYF
TGTGCCAGCAGCGGGGGGCTCTATAAGTACGAGCAGTACTTC
>.|TRBJ2-7|.|TRBV5-1
CASSSTGLRSYEQYF
TGCGCCAGCAGCTCTACAGGGCTTCGGTCCTACGAGCAGTACTTC
>TRBD1|TRBJ1-5|.|TRBV6-1
CASSETGDYQPQHF
TGTGCCAGCAGTGAAACAGGGGATTATCAGCCCCAGCATTTT
>.|TRBJ1-1|.|TRBV6-6
CASSDTEAFF
TGTGCCAGCTCAGACACTGAAGCTTTCTTT
>TRBD1|TRBJ2-7|.|TRBV4-1
CASSRGQGVREQYF
TGCGCCAGCAGCCGGGGACAGGGGGTTCGCGAGCAGTACTTC
>TRBD1|TRBJ2-3|.|TRBV9
CASSLGTGSVTDTQYF
TGTGCCAGCAGCCTAGGGACAGGGAGCGTCACAGATACGCAGTATTTT
>.|TRBJ2-7|.|TRBV13
CASSTGQKISYEQYF
TGTGCCAGCAGCACCGGACAGAAAATCTCCTACGAGCAGTACTTC
>TRBD1|TRBJ2-7|.|TRBV10-2
CASIPTGNSYEQYF
TGCGCCAGCATTCCGACAGGGAACTCCTACGAGCAGTACTTC
>TRBD1|TRBJ2-2|.|TRBV6-1
CASSEHPPQGANTGELFF
TGTGCCAGCAGTGAACACCCCCCACAGGGGGCCAACACCGGGGAGCTGTTTTTT
>TRBD1|TRBJ1-3|few|TRBV5-6
CASSFGTGAHTIYF
TGTGCCAGCAGCTTCGGGACAGGTGCTCACACCATATATTTT
>.|TRBJ2-2|.|TRBV2
CASRRSGLNTGELFF
TGTGCCAGCAGGAGGTCGGGACTCAACACCGGGGAGCTGTTTTTT
>.|TRBJ1-5|.|TRBV5-6
CASSLGSNSNQPQHF
TGTGCCAGCAGCTTAGGGAGCAATAGCAATCAGCCCCAGCATTTT
>.|TRBJ1-2|.|TRBV25-1
CASSRGTDGYTF
TGTGCCAGCAGTAGGGGGACGGATGGCTACACCTTC
>.|TRBJ2-7|.|TRBV19
CASSTGGGGVPYEQYF
TGTGCCAGTAGTACCGGCGGGGGCGGGGTGCCCTACGAGCAGTACTTC
>.|TRBJ2-3|.|TRBV10-2
CASSTVAGSDTQYF
TGCGCCAGCAGTACGGTCGCGGGTTCAGATACGCAGTATTTT
>TRBD2|TRBJ2-1|.|TRBV7-8
CASSLARIAGYNEQFF
TGTGCCAGCAGCTTAGCGAGAATAGCGGGGTACAATGAGCAGTTCTTC
>.|TRBJ2-5|.|TRBV13
CASSLKGQETQYF
TGTGCCAGCAGCTTAAAGGGGCAGGAGACCCAGTACTTC
>.|TRBJ2-2|.|TRBV4-2
CASSQDAGFGELFF
TGTGCCAGCAGCCAAGATGCCGGGTTCGGGGAGCTGTTTTTT
>TRBD2|TRBJ2-2|.|TRBV10-3
CATGTTLASGELFF
TGTGCCACCGGGACTACCCTGGCATCCGGGGAGCTGTTTTTT